These 17 T cell receptor beta chains were sequenced from one sample in a study of identical twins. TCRdb used MiXCR to reprocess the 5' RACE reads, holding one entry per CDR3 protein. The sample yields nearly 900,000 distinct CDR3 sequences, roughly 12% seen once. This sample also belongs to another study, concerning yellow fever vaccine responses in identical twins.

Sequenced: PBMCs. Every receptor here comes from a woman aged 18-29 years in good health.

This clonotype was observed a few times. V and J are TRBV7-9 and TRBJ2-6, with a tentative D call TRBD2 (6 bases). The V gene's germline CDR1 is SEHNR and CDR2 FQNEAQ (reference sequence). Trimming removed 0 bases from V and 0 bases from J, with 9 bases in between. The CDR3 runs 17 residues. CDR3 nucleotide sequence: TGTGCCAGCAGCTTAGCCCCCGGGAGCTCTGGGGCCAACGTCCTGACTTTC. Translating gives CASSLAPGSSGANVLTF.

This clonotype was seen a handful of times. The chain couples TRBV19 to TRBJ2-7; D possibly corresponds to TRBD2 (5 bases). Germline V lookup: CDR1 LNHDA, CDR2 SQIVND (reference sequence). With 2 bases removed from V and 2 bases from J, the gap between germline ends came to 13 bases. This CDR3 has 15 amino acids. CDR3 protein: CASSIKAELTYEQYF. The CDR3, as DNA: TGTGCCAGTAGTATAAAAGCGGAGCTTACCTACGAGCAGTACTTC.

This clonotype occurred a few times. The V call is TRBV5-1, the J call TRBJ2-7; D might be TRBD1 (6 bases). The germline V gene encodes CDR1 SGHRS and CDR2 YFSETQ. The CDR3 runs 13 residues. The V and J ends lost 2 bases and 3 bases respectively, with 9 bases between them. CDR3 bases: TGCGCCAGCAGCTTTGAGGGGGACTACGAGCAGTACTTC. It translates to CASSFEGDYEQYF.

The chain is built from TRBV20-1 and TRBJ2-7, with TRBD1 matching 7 bases. V lost 6 bases to trimming and J lost 2 bases; unmatched junction nucleotides: 13. The CDR3 has 15 amino acids. Germline V gene sequence: CDR1 DFQATT, CDR2 SNEGSKA (reference sequence). The CDR3 nucleotides read TGCAGTGCACCAGCTAGACAGGGTGCTACCTACGAGCAGTACGTC. This codes for CSAPARQGATYEQYV.

This clonotype has a handful of counts. The rearrangement links TRBV5-1 to TRBJ1-1; 7 bases map to TRBD1. V shed 0 bases, J shed 3 bases, and the junction held 8 bases outside the gene matches. Germline CDR1 is SGHRS and CDR2 is YFSETQ. This CDR3 has 16 residues. CDR3 region: CASSLAATGLYTEAFF. The CDR3 DNA reads TGCGCCAGCAGCTTGGCCGCGACAGGGCTCTACACTGAAGCTTTCTTT. Full variable domain (rest looked up from reference TRBV5-1 and TRBJ1-1): KAGVTQTPRYLIKTRGQQVTLSCSPISGHRSVSWYQQTPGQGLQFLFEYFSETQRNKGNFPGRFSGRQFSNSRSEMNVSTLELGDSALYLCASSLAATGLYTEAFFGQGTRLTVV.

This clonotype came up a few times. The chain employs TRBV28 and TRBJ1-1; weak D call: TRBD1 (5 bases). V was trimmed by 5 bases and J by 1 base, leaving 14 bases between them. This CDR3 spans 15 amino acids. The germline gives CDR1 MDHEN, CDR2 SYDVKM. CDR3 DNA: TGTGCCAGCAGTAGACCAGAAGGGACGAACACTGAAGCTTTCTTT. This encodes CASSRPEGTNTEAFF. The full variable domain, in which reference TRBV28 and TRBJ1-1 provide the parts outside the CDR3, is DVKVTQSSRYLVKRTGEKVFLECVQDMDHENMFWYRQDPGLGLRLIYFSYDVKMKEKGDIPEGYSVSREKKERFSLILESASTNQTSMYLCASSRPEGTNTEAFFGQGTRLTVV.

This clonotype was seen only a few times. The chain combines TRBV5-1 with TRBJ2-7; D is possibly TRBD2 (6 bases). Germline CDR1 and CDR2: SGHRS and YFSETQ. The CDR3 runs 15 residues. V was shortened by 0 bases and J by 0 bases, with 10 bases between the two germline ends. CDR3 DNA sequence: TGCGCCAGCAGCTTGGAACTAGCCCCCTCCTACGAGCAGTACTTC. Amino acid sequence: CASSLELAPSYEQYF.

The rearrangement links TRBV12-5 to TRBJ1-5, with D unclear. Trimming removed 4 bases at V and 9 bases at J, with 13 bases between. CDR3 length: 13 residues. Germline CDR1 is LGHNT and CDR2 is FRNRAP. CDR3 in DNA: TGTGCTAGTGGTTCGGGGAAGGAGGGGCCCCAGCATTTT. This encodes CASGSGKEGPQHF.

V and J are TRBV6-1 and TRBJ2-2; D tentatively fits TRBD1 or TRBD2 (5 bases each). This CDR3 has 15 amino acids. V was pared by 6 bases and J by 2 bases, with 13 bases between. Germline CDR1 MNHNS, CDR2 SASEGT. The DNA of the CDR3 is TGTGCCAGCAGCGCCGGGACCCATAACACCGGGGAGCTGTTTTTT. This codes for CASSAGTHNTGELFF.

The genes are TRBV28 and TRBJ2-3; no reliable D call. V dropped 4 bases and J dropped 3 bases, with 11 bases sitting between them. Germline assignment: CDR1 MDHEN and CDR2 SYDVKM. This CDR3 region has 14 residues. The CDR3 nucleotides read TGTGCCAGCAGTTACCCCGGACGTACAGATACGCAGTATTTT. Translated, it gives CASSYPGRTDTQYF. The variable domain in full, with the rest retrieved from reference TRBV28 and TRBJ2-3, is DVKVTQSSRYLVKRTGEKVFLECVQDMDHENMFWYRQDPGLGLRLIYFSYDVKMKEKGDIPEGYSVSREKKERFSLILESASTNQTSMYLCASSYPGRTDTQYFGPGTRLTVL.

The chain employs TRBV11-2 and TRBJ1-2; 8 bases are a match to TRBD1. V dropped 3 bases and J dropped 8; count of bases not matched to a gene: 5. CDR3 length equals 13 residues. CDR1 is SGHAT, CDR2 FQNNGV, per germline. DNA for the CDR3: TGTGCCAGCAGCTTTTGGACAGGGAGCGGCTACACCTTC. This encodes CASSFWTGSGYTF.

At least ten counts were recorded for this clonotype. In DNA form, the CDR3 reads TGTGCCAGCAGCCTTTTGGGACAGGGCACGGGAAACACCATATATTTT. Amino acid sequence: CASSLLGQGTGNTIYF. The J gene is TRBJ1-3, the V gene TRBV5-5; 9 nucleotides line up with TRBD1. Germline assignment: CDR1 SGHKS and CDR2 YYEKEE (reference sequence). V lost 4 bases, J lost 4 bases, and 9 bases stayed unmatched. The CDR3 is made up of 16 amino acids.

The chain carries TRBV19 and TRBJ1-1; 9 bases line up with TRBD1. CDR3 length: 16 residues. In germline, CDR1 is LNHDA, CDR2 SQIVND (reference sequence). V was pared by 0 bases and J by 3 bases, with 5 bases of the junction left unmatched. The CDR3: CASSIDLRTGDTEAFF. CDR3 in DNA: TGTGCCAGTAGTATAGATCTTCGGACAGGGGACACTGAAGCTTTCTTT.

This chain joins TRBV28 and TRBJ2-1; 8 bases line up with TRBD1. Germline values: CDR1 MDHEN, CDR2 SYDVKM. This CDR3 comprises 14 residues. V dropped 10 bases and J dropped 4; count of bases not matched to a gene: 9. The DNA for the CDR3 is TGTGCCACTAACAGGGGGTCGGTGTACAATGAGCAGTTCTTC. This sequence encodes CATNRGSVYNEQFF.

This clonotype was seen a few times. This sequence joins TRBV11-2 and TRBJ1-4, with D possibly matching TRBD1 (6 bases). V lost 3 bases to trimming and J lost 6 bases, with 11 bases between them. CDR3 size: 14 residues. CDR1 and CDR2 from the germline V gene are SGHAT and FQNNGV. The chain's CDR3 is CASSFTRGYEKLFF. The CDR3 nucleotides are TGTGCCAGCAGCTTTACCAGGGGCTATGAAAAACTGTTTTTT.

There are a few counts of this clonotype. The CDR3 loop is CASSQGVSGGTDTQYF. The CDR3 bases are TGTGCCAGCTCGCAAGGGGTTAGCGGGGGCACAGATACGCAGTATTTT. The chain couples TRBV28 to TRBJ2-3, with TRBD2 identical over 8 bases. There are 16 residues in the CDR3. Germline trimming cut 8 bases from V and 1 base from J; bases unmatched to any gene: 11. Germline V gene sequence: CDR1 MDHEN, CDR2 SYDVKM.

This clonotype was seen only a few times. This chain joins TRBV28 and TRBJ2-7; tentatively, D is TRBD1 (6 bases). The length of the CDR3 is 12 residues. In germline, CDR1 is MDHEN, CDR2 SYDVKM. The V end lost 7 bases, the J end lost 5 bases, and 12 bases lay between the germline ends. The CDR3 protein is CASNTGWNEQYF. The CDR3 DNA follows: TGTGCCAGCAATACAGGGTGGAACGAGCAGTACTTC.